This T cell receptor (beta chain) was identified during a study of blood T cell repertoires in COVID-19. Study-level background: Acute and convalescent COVID-19 specimens originated in the United States, Italy and Spain. In each case, the material was cDNA or gDNA derived from T cells, B-cell-depleted T cells, or PBMCs.

Authors' processing steps: Reference gene primer amplification yielded estimated nucleated cell counts. Using immunoSEQ multiplex PCR, the repertoire was profiled, and TCRdb retains in-frame clones only, with some absent. V, J and clone size derive from that table, while D and trimming were established from the DNA sequence. The sample lists about 62,000 clones; about four fifths were seen once. Germline values: CDR1 SNHLY, CDR2 FYNNEI. With V trimmed by 5 bases and J by 2 bases, 10 bases remained unmatched. The CDR3 consists of 17 residues. Sequenced sample: peripheral blood. V usage is TRBV2 and J usage is TRBJ2-2; 8 nucleotides agree with TRBD2. The sequence was collected from a woman in her forties or fifties with active or convalescent COVID-19. The CDR3 DNA is TGTGCCAGCAGTCCCCCGATAACTAGCGGAAACACCGGGGAGCTGTTTTTT. The encoded protein is CASSPPITSGNTGELFF.